The present entry profiles one TCR beta chain with its context. This entry belongs to a study of identical twins. TCRdb processed the 5' RACE reads anew with MiXCR; each CDR3 protein has one entry. This table has 200,000 to 300,000 distinct CDR3 sequences, about 11% appearing once. CDR1 and CDR2 from the germline V gene are DFQATT and SNEGSKA (reference sequence). Unmatched junction bases numbered 5, after V lost 3 bases and J lost 0 bases. The CDR3 length is 16 residues. This TCR derives from a man in his fifties in good health. The sample was memory T cells sorted from blood. The V gene is TRBV20-1, the J gene TRBJ2-1, with 10 bases lining up with TRBD2. CDR3 DNA: TGCAGTGCTAGCGGGTGGACTAGCGGCTCCTACAATGAGCAGTTCTTC. Translated: CSASGWTSGSYNEQFF.